The rows below give T cell receptor beta chains drawn from one sample of a study of synovial regulatory T cells in juvenile arthritis. The assay was immunoSEQ multiplex PCR, and TCRdb's table has in-frame clones only and misses some. The sample table includes about 10,000 clones. What was sequenced was Treg cells from blood. Receptors were obtained from a donor aged 2-30 years with juvenile idiopathic arthritis. CDR3s include the opening cysteine and the closing phenylalanine or tryptophan. Clone size is shown for a subset of rows, as once, few, many or a class of expanded clone.

>.|TRBJ2-5|TRBV2
CASSETQYF
>.|TRBJ1-4|TRBV4-1
CASSQVVLNEKLFF
>.|TRBJ2-7|TRBV6-6
CACRYGMATEQYF
>.|TRBJ2-3|TRBV5-6
CASSLTTDTQYF
>.|TRBJ2-7|TRBV28
CASSLTGPYEQYF
>.|TRBJ1-5|TRBV28
CASSLRGGPQHF
>.|TRBJ1-3|TRBV5-8
CASSFGGASGNTIYF
>.|TRBJ1-1|TRBV5-1
CASSATGRGTEAFF
>.|TRBJ1-1|TRBV21-1
CASSRGGRVATEAFF
>.|TRBJ1-5|TRBV5-1
CASSLGGAEQPQHF
>.|TRBJ1-1|TRBV19
CASREVSYGNTEAFF
>.|TRBJ1-5|TRBV6-1
CASSRTGLDQPQHF
>.|TRBJ1-4|TRBV28
CASSSLGRVGRATNEKLFF
>.|TRBJ1-1|TRBV19
CASRPNRDQLRRAFF
>.|TRBJ1-2|TRBV6-6
CAGRQGWYGYTF
>.|TRBJ2-3|TRBV27
CASRGVRTDTQYF
>.|TRBJ2-5|TRBV19
CASSIPGSRETQYF
>.|TRBJ1-1|TRBV14
CATEPWGFDTEAFF
>.|TRBJ1-5|TRBV5-5
CASSPTGDRQPQHF
>.|TRBJ1-2|TRBV5-1
CASSLGQNYGYTF
>.|TRBJ2-7|TRBV5-1
CASSPGAFGGRSYEQYF
>.|TRBJ1-1|TRBV6-5
CASARGNTEAFF
>.|TRBJ2-1|TRBV11-2
CASSLPHLGLRRELNEQFF
>.|TRBJ2-6|TRBV4-3
CASSQDDWGANVLTF
>medium-sized|TRBJ2-7|TRBV5-4
CASSLVGRSNEQYF